This entry concerns a single T cell receptor beta chain. What it binds is unknown. PCR primers comprised 60 Vbeta and 13 Jbeta primers. TCRdb's copy holds only in-frame clones and misses some; the assay was immunoSEQ multiplex PCR. The sample has about 180,000 clones; about 81% are singletons. All the people who gave samples were healthy bone marrow donors. This record belongs to a study of cytomegalovirus exposure and HLA in healthy donors. There are 16 residues in the CDR3. V shed 3 bases, J shed 5 bases, and the junction held 10 bases outside the gene matches. The study, taken as a whole, reports: Common viral pathogens seemed, in a later analysis, to connect with several of the most significant clusters.

This TCR was recovered from a man in his forties in good health and CMV-seronegative. The chain is built from TRBV23-1 and TRBJ1-1; 9 bases align to TRBD1. TRBV23-1 is an open reading frame, and its role is uncertain. Material: PBMCs. The CDR3 is CASSHYNRGRETEAFF. The CDR3 DNA reads as TGCGCCAGCAGTCATTACAACAGGGGGCGCGAGACTGAAGCTTTCTTT.